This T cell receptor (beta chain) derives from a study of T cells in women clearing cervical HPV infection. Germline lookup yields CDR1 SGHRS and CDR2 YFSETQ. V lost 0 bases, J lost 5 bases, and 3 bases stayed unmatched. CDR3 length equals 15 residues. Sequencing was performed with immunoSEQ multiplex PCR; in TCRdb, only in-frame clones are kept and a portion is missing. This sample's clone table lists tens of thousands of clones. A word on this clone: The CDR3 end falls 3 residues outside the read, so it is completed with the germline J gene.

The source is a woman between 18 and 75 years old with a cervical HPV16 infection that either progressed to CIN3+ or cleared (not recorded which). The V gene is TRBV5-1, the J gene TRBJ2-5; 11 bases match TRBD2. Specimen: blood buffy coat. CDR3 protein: CASSLGPSGRETQYF. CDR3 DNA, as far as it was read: TGCGCCAGCAGCTTGGGTCCTAGCGGGAGGGAGACC.